Following are 2 T cell receptor beta chains from one sample sequenced in a study of T cell responses to AZD1222 COVID-19 vaccine. Here immunoSEQ multiplex PCR was the method, and the copy in TCRdb shows in-frame clones only, minus some. Counted here are around 260,000 clones, 80% to 95% occurring once; the ten biggest clones make up 0.55%. The source was peripheral blood, collected on day 0 of AZD1222 vaccination. These receptors originate from an adult in good health.

The V call is TRBV24-1, the J call TRBJ1-1, with 7 bases matching TRBD1. This CDR3 region has 13 residues. The germline V gene has CDR1 KGHDR and CDR2 SFDVKD. Germline trimming cut 7 bases from V and 7 bases from J; bases unmatched to any gene: 8. CDR3 coding DNA: TGTGCCACCAGGGACAGGATGTTCAATGAAGCTTTCTTT. This codes for CATRDRMFNEAFF.

The V and J genes are TRBV3-1 (or the pseudogene TRBV3-2) and TRBJ1-2, with TRBD1 matching over 8 bases. The CDR3 contains 14 residues. The germline gives CDR1 LGHDT, CDR2 YNNKEL (reference sequence). Unmatched junction bases numbered 6, after V lost 1 base and J lost 8 bases. The CDR3 DNA reads as TGTGCCAGCAGCCAAGGACAGGGGATAGGAGGCTACACCTTC. Translation: CASSQGQGIGGYTF.